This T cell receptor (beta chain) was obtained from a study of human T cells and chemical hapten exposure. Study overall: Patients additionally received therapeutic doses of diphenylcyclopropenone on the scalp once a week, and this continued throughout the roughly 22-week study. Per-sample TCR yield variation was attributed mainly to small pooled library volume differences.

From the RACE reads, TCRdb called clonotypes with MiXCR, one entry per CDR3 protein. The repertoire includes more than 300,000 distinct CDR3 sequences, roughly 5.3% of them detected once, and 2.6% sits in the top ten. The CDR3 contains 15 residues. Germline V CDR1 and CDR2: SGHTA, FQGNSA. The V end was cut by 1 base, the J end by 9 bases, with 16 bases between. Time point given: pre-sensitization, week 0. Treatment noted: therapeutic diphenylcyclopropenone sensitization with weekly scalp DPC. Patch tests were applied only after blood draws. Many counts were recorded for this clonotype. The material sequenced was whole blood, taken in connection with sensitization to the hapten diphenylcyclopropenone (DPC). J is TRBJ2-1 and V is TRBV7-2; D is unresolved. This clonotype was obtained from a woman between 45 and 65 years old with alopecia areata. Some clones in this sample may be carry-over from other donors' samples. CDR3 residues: CASSLGSAPTGEQFF. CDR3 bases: TGTGCCAGCAGCTTAGGATCGGCCCCTACCGGTGAGCAGTTCTTC.